This is a list of T cell receptor beta chains from one sample in a study of T cell changes during pregnancy in multiple sclerosis. Only in-frame clones appear in the TCRdb table, and some are missing; sequencing was by immunoSEQ multiplex PCR. The profile covers about 130,000 clones, with 90% to 96% appearing a single time and 0.4% to 0.5% taken by the ten largest. The sample in question was peripheral blood, obtained after pregnancy. These receptors all stem from a female donor with multiple sclerosis, enrolled in a pregnancy study. Both conserved end residues are part of each CDR3. Each record gives: V gene, clone size, D gene, J gene, CDR3 protein, CDR3 DNA. The D gene is left open where the match is weak. Rows give clone size only sometimes, using once, few, many, or a class for an expanded clone.

V gene: TRBV4-3; clone size: .; D gene: .; J gene: TRBJ2-3; CDR3 protein: CASSQDLGAATSTDTQYF; CDR3 DNA: TGCGCCAGCAGCCAAGATCTAGGAGCGGCTACTAGCACAGATACGCAGTATTTT
V gene: TRBV6-5; clone size: .; D gene: TRBD1; J gene: TRBJ1-2; CDR3 protein: CASSYSGQVYGYTF; CDR3 DNA: TGTGCCAGCAGTTACTCGGGACAGGTCTATGGCTACACCTTC
V gene: TRBV6-1; clone size: .; D gene: TRBD1; J gene: TRBJ1-5; CDR3 protein: CASRATGGGNQPQHF; CDR3 DNA: TGTGCCAGCAGAGCTACAGGGGGGGGCAATCAGCCCCAGCATTTT
V gene: TRBV6-6; clone size: .; D gene: .; J gene: TRBJ2-1; CDR3 protein: CATHLYSDQTGNEQFF; CDR3 DNA: TGTGCCACTCACCTTTATAGCGACCAAACTGGGAATGAGCAGTTCTTC
V gene: TRBV7-9; clone size: .; D gene: TRBD1; J gene: TRBJ2-2; CDR3 protein: CASSSRDRGYGELFF; CDR3 DNA: TGTGCCAGCAGCTCCAGAGACAGGGGGTACGGGGAGCTGTTTTTT
V gene: TRBV6-5; clone size: .; D gene: .; J gene: TRBJ1-1; CDR3 protein: CASSWYRMPNTEAFF; CDR3 DNA: TGTGCCAGCAGTTGGTACAGGATGCCGAACACTGAAGCTTTCTTT
V gene: TRBV2; clone size: .; D gene: .; J gene: TRBJ2-4; CDR3 protein: CASSDSKQGTKNIQYF; CDR3 DNA: TGTGCCAGCAGTGACAGCAAACAGGGAACCAAAAACATTCAGTACTTC
V gene: TRBV4-2; clone size: .; D gene: TRBD1; J gene: TRBJ2-7; CDR3 protein: CASSQGGTGISEQYF; CDR3 DNA: TGTGCCAGCAGCCAAGGAGGGACAGGTATCAGCGAGCAGTACTTC
V gene: TRBV7-9; clone size: .; D gene: TRBD1; J gene: TRBJ2-1; CDR3 protein: CASSVADRGENEQFF; CDR3 DNA: TGTGCCAGCAGCGTAGCCGACAGGGGGGAGAATGAGCAGTTCTTC
V gene: TRBV23-1; clone size: .; D gene: .; J gene: TRBJ2-1; CDR3 protein: CASSQCLSGGNTHNEQFF; CDR3 DNA: TGCGCCAGCAGTCAATGTTTGTCTGGCGGAAACACCCACAATGAGCAGTTCTTC
V gene: TRBV2; clone size: .; D gene: .; J gene: TRBJ2-2; CDR3 protein: CASSEVVSSTGELFF; CDR3 DNA: TGTGCCAGCAGTGAAGTCGTCTCCTCGACCGGGGAGCTGTTTTTT
V gene: TRBV9; clone size: .; D gene: .; J gene: TRBJ2-2; CDR3 protein: CASSVEIEDTGELFF; CDR3 DNA: TGTGCCAGCAGCGTAGAAATCGAGGACACCGGGGAGCTGTTTTTT
V gene: TRBV7-2; clone size: .; D gene: .; J gene: TRBJ2-5; CDR3 protein: CASSLAVPASRGARETQYF; CDR3 DNA: TGTGCCAGCAGCTTAGCTGTCCCTGCGTCCAGGGGGGCGCGAGAGACCCAGTACTTC
V gene: TRBV29-1; clone size: once; D gene: .; J gene: TRBJ2-3; CDR3 protein: CSGSGVGEGTDTQYF; CDR3 DNA: TGCAGCGGCTCGGGTGTCGGGGAGGGCACAGATACGCAGTATTTT
V gene: TRBV7-9; clone size: .; D gene: .; J gene: TRBJ2-7; CDR3 protein: CASSGEGDQYF; CDR3 DNA: TGTGCCAGCAGCGGTGAGGGGGACCAGTACTTC
V gene: TRBV5-1; clone size: .; D gene: TRBD2; J gene: TRBJ2-3; CDR3 protein: CASTSRTSGIRRGTDTQYF; CDR3 DNA: TGCGCCAGCACCTCCCGGACTAGCGGGATTCGGCGTGGCACAGATACGCAGTATTTT
V gene: TRBV30; clone size: .; D gene: TRBD2; J gene: TRBJ2-7; CDR3 protein: CAWSVGAGGQDEQCF; CDR3 DNA: TGTGCCTGGAGTGTTGGAGCGGGGGGCCAGGACGAGCAGTGCTTC
V gene: TRBV7-8; clone size: .; D gene: TRBD2; J gene: TRBJ2-3; CDR3 protein: CASSAGLAGGPFRQYF; CDR3 DNA: TGTGCCAGCAGCGCCGGACTAGCGGGAGGGCCCTTTAGGCAGTATTTT
V gene: TRBV9; clone size: .; D gene: .; J gene: TRBJ2-5; CDR3 protein: CASSVGGDLQETQYF; CDR3 DNA: TGTGCCAGCAGCGTAGGGGGAGACTTACAAGAGACCCAGTACTTC
V gene: TRBV28; clone size: once; D gene: .; J gene: TRBJ2-3; CDR3 protein: CASRREGVQRTDTQYF; CDR3 DNA: TGTGCCAGCAGAAGAGAGGGGGTCCAGAGAACAGATACGCAGTATTTT
V gene: TRBV5-1; clone size: once; D gene: TRBD1; J gene: TRBJ1-2; CDR3 protein: CASSPDRGSDGYTF; CDR3 DNA: TGCGCCAGCAGCCCGGACAGGGGTTCGGATGGCTACACCTTC
V gene: TRBV9; clone size: .; D gene: TRBD1; J gene: TRBJ2-7; CDR3 protein: CASSSQDRAYEQYF; CDR3 DNA: TGTGCCAGCAGCTCACAAGACAGGGCCTACGAGCAGTACTTC
V gene: TRBV27; clone size: .; D gene: .; J gene: TRBJ2-2; CDR3 protein: CASSLLIGELFF; CDR3 DNA: TGTGCCAGCAGTTTACTTATCGGGGAGCTGTTTTTT
V gene: TRBV14; clone size: .; D gene: .; J gene: TRBJ2-7; CDR3 protein: CASSPQITYEQYF; CDR3 DNA: TGTGCCAGCAGCCCACAGATCACCTACGAGCAGTACTTC
V gene: TRBV19; clone size: .; D gene: .; J gene: TRBJ1-1; CDR3 protein: CASRRLGNTEAFF; CDR3 DNA: TGTGCCAGTAGGCGACTTGGGAACACTGAAGCTTTCTTT
V gene: TRBV19; clone size: .; D gene: .; J gene: TRBJ2-7; CDR3 protein: CASSIDPLYEQYF; CDR3 DNA: TGTGCCAGTAGTATAGATCCCCTCTACGAGCAGTACTTC
V gene: TRBV4-1; clone size: .; D gene: .; J gene: TRBJ2-5; CDR3 protein: CASSQSTVPQETQYF; CDR3 DNA: TGCGCCAGCAGCCAATCCACAGTACCCCAAGAGACCCAGTACTTC
V gene: TRBV7-9; clone size: .; D gene: TRBD2; J gene: TRBJ2-3; CDR3 protein: CASSSRIHLAGGGTDTQYF; CDR3 DNA: TGTGCCAGCAGCTCACGTATTCACTTAGCGGGAGGGGGAACAGATACGCAGTATTTT
V gene: TRBV2; clone size: once; D gene: TRBD1; J gene: TRBJ2-3; CDR3 protein: CASSEGTGGDTDTQYF; CDR3 DNA: TGTGCCAGCAGCGAGGGGACAGGGGGCGACACAGATACGCAGTATTTT
V gene: TRBV7-9; clone size: .; D gene: .; J gene: TRBJ1-1; CDR3 protein: CASSPGVTEAFF; CDR3 DNA: TGTGCCAGCAGCCCAGGGGTAACTGAAGCTTTCTTT
V gene: TRBV6-5; clone size: .; D gene: .; J gene: TRBJ2-2; CDR3 protein: CASRSYTGELFF; CDR3 DNA: TGTGCCAGCAGGTCATACACCGGGGAGCTGTTTTTT
V gene: TRBV5-4; clone size: .; D gene: TRBD2; J gene: TRBJ2-7; CDR3 protein: CASSLTGGAYEQYF; CDR3 DNA: TGTGCCAGCAGCTTGACGGGGGGGGCCTACGAGCAGTACTTC
V gene: TRBV2; clone size: .; D gene: TRBD1; J gene: TRBJ2-1; CDR3 protein: CASSEAGQGFYNEQFF; CDR3 DNA: TGTGCCAGCAGTGAAGCGGGACAGGGGTTTTACAATGAGCAGTTCTTC
V gene: TRBV4-2; clone size: .; D gene: .; J gene: TRBJ2-1; CDR3 protein: CASSQGLAKEADNEQFF; CDR3 DNA: TGTGCCAGCAGCCAAGGGCTAGCGAAGGAAGCAGACAATGAGCAGTTCTTC
V gene: TRBV6-5; clone size: .; D gene: .; J gene: TRBJ1-1; CDR3 protein: CASSQAGGWTEAFF; CDR3 DNA: TGTGCCAGCAGCCAGGCGGGGGGTTGGACTGAAGCTTTCTTT
V gene: TRBV19; clone size: .; D gene: TRBD2; J gene: TRBJ2-7; CDR3 protein: CASSGGLAVSYEQYF; CDR3 DNA: TGTGCCAGTAGTGGGGGACTAGCGGTTTCCTACGAGCAGTACTTC
V gene: TRBV21-1; clone size: .; D gene: .; J gene: TRBJ2-7; CDR3 protein: CASSKTDLGTKKPYEQYF; CDR3 DNA: TGTGCCAGCAGCAAAACCGATTTGGGGACAAAGAAACCCTACGAGCAGTACTTC
V gene: TRBV29-1; clone size: .; D gene: TRBD1; J gene: TRBJ2-3; CDR3 protein: CSVSKGAQGDTQYF; CDR3 DNA: TGCAGCGTCTCTAAGGGGGCGCAGGGGGATACGCAGTATTTT
V gene: TRBV7-9; clone size: once; D gene: TRBD2; J gene: TRBJ2-3; CDR3 protein: CAGRGPSGRTDTQYF; CDR3 DNA: TGTGCCGGAAGGGGGCCTAGCGGGAGAACAGATACGCAGTATTTT